Below, 25 T cell receptor beta chains from the same sample are listed, as sequenced in a study of blood T cell repertoires in COVID-19 (dated by TCRdb to 2018 to 2021). Libraries were made using the immunoSEQ multiplex PCR assay. Held by TCRdb, this immuneACCESS table contains in-frame sequences only and omits some clones. Under half of the omission traces to an unresolved V gene where checked; the cause of the rest is unknown. This sample lists over 150,000 clones; roughly nine tenths were detected once. 0.5% to 0.55% of the sample rests with the top ten. Sequencing was performed on peripheral blood. These receptor sequences come from a man aged 50 to 59 with acute or convalescent COVID-19.

In regard to this clone: The junction departs from the called germline gene at one end, perhaps through a read error. The genes are TRBV7-9 and TRBJ1-3; D is undetermined. This CDR3 has 13 residues. The germline gives CDR1 SEHNR, CDR2 FQNEAQ (reference sequence). The CDR3: CASNLYSGNTIYF. CDR3 DNA sequence: TGTGCCAGCAACTTATATTCTGGAAACACCATATATTTT.

The chain has TRBV6-5 and TRBJ1-1; the match to TRBD1 covers 9 bases. The CDR3 is 15 amino acids. Germline V gene data show CDR1 as MNHEY and CDR2 as SVGAGI. Trimming at V came to 2 bases and at J to 5 bases, leaving 6 bases not matched to a gene. The CDR3 reads CASSYPGQGSTEAFF. CDR3 nucleotides: TGTGCCAGCAGTTACCCGGGACAGGGCAGTACTGAAGCTTTCTTT.

V and J are TRBV29-1 and TRBJ1-1; D not certain. Looked up from germline, CDR1 is SQVTM and CDR2 is ANQGSEA. Trimming removed 7 bases at V and 0 bases at J, with 9 bases between. The CDR3 spans 12 residues. CDR3 coding DNA: TGCAGCGCTCTGACATTGAACACTGAAGCTTTCTTT. It specifies CSALTLNTEAFF.

The CDR3 spells CASSLGGTGNEKLFF. CDR3 nucleotides: TGTGCCAGCAGCTTAGGGGGGACAGGGAACGAAAAACTGTTTTTT. The J gene is TRBJ1-4, the V gene TRBV11-2, with TRBD1 matching 9 bases. In germline, CDR1 is SGHAT, CDR2 FQNNGV. This CDR3 has 15 amino acids. With V trimmed by 1 base and J by 8 bases, 5 bases remained unmatched.

The chain links TRBV19 to TRBJ1-6; TRBD1 matches 9 bases. CDR1 and CDR2 from the germline V gene are LNHDA and SQIVND (reference sequence). Unmatched junction bases numbered 13, after V lost 10 bases and J lost 9 bases. The CDR3 extends over 15 amino acids. CDR3 bases: TGTGCCACCTCTATGGGCGGACAGGGGAGTTCACCCCTCCACTTT. Its translation is CATSMGGQGSSPLHF.

CDR3 residues: CASSYSGGHTEAFF. DNA of the CDR3: TGTGCCAGCAGTTACTCCGGGGGGCACACTGAAGCTTTCTTT. The chain combines TRBV6-6 with TRBJ1-1; tentatively, D is TRBD1 (6 bases). Looked up from germline, CDR1 is MNHNY and CDR2 is SVGAGI (reference sequence). Trimming removed 0 bases from V and 3 bases from J, with 8 bases in between. The CDR3 consists of 14 residues.

The chain uses TRBV6-6 and TRBJ2-7, with TRBD1 identical over 7 bases. The CDR3 covers 16 residues. The germline gives CDR1 MNHNY, CDR2 SVGAGI (reference sequence). Losses at the gene ends were 2 bases for V and 5 bases for J; bases not matched to a gene: 12. This chain's CDR3 is CASSYGSDRVHNEQYF. In nucleotides, the CDR3 is TGTGCCAGCAGTTACGGGTCCGACAGGGTTCATAACGAGCAGTACTTC.

The rearrangement uses TRBV30 and TRBJ2-5; D is possibly TRBD1 (6 bases). Trimming stripped 1 base from V and 1 base from J, with 7 bases between. The CDR3 runs 13 residues. Germline lookup yields CDR1 GTSNPN and CDR2 SVGIG (reference sequence). The CDR3 DNA follows: TGTGCCTGGAGTGGGACAGTCCAAGAGACCCAGTACTTC. Protein sequence: CAWSGTVQETQYF.

V is TRBV5-4 and J is TRBJ2-5, with a possible D match to TRBD2 (5 bases). This CDR3 is built from 13 residues. The germline V gene has CDR1 SGHNT and CDR2 YYREEE (reference sequence). The germline V and J ends were trimmed by 4 bases and 2 bases, with 9 bases remaining between them. CDR3 amino acids: CASSTSGQETQYF. CDR3 in DNA: TGTGCCAGCAGCACCTCGGGACAAGAGACCCAGTACTTC. The whole variable domain, remainder taken from reference TRBV5-4 and TRBJ2-5, is ETGVTQSPTHLIKTRGQQVTLRCSSQSGHNTVSWYQQALGQGPQFIFQYYREEENGRGNFPPRFSGLQFPNYSSELNVNALELDDSALYLCASSTSGQETQYFGPGTRLLVL.

The rearrangement uses TRBV7-8 and TRBJ1-1; no firm D call. The CDR3 has 13 amino acids. Per the germline V gene, CDR1 is SGHVS and CDR2 is FQNEAQ. The V gene lost 5 bases and the J gene lost 0 bases, with 7 bases spanning the gap. As DNA, the CDR3 is TGTGCCAGCAGCCCGACACTGAACACTGAAGCTTTCTTT. Residues: CASSPTLNTEAFF.

J is TRBJ2-3 and V is TRBV2; 9 bases agree with TRBD1. The CDR3 sequence is 14 residues long. The ends lost 7 bases at V and 6 bases at J; junction bases unmatched: 8. The germline CDR1 and CDR2 sequences are SNHLY and FYNNEI. The CDR3 sequence is CASILDRGGDTQYF. CDR3 DNA sequence: TGTGCCAGCATATTGGACAGGGGAGGTGATACGCAGTATTTT.

The V call is TRBV7-9, the J call TRBJ2-3, with TRBD2 identical over 10 bases. J gave up 13 bases and V 7 bases, and 11 bases lay outside the gene matches. CDR3 size: 13 residues. Germline V gene data show CDR1 as SEHNR and CDR2 as FQNEAQ (reference sequence). CDR3 nucleotides: TGTGCCAGCACCCTAGCGGGGGTGGTCAATGAGTATTTT. Translating gives CASTLAGVVNEYF.

This clone has a count of ten or more. V usage is TRBV3-1 (or the pseudogene TRBV3-2) and J usage is TRBJ2-7; 8 bases fit TRBD1. This CDR3 is built from 17 residues. V shed 0 bases and J 5 bases; nucleotides not matched to a gene: 12. CDR1 is LGHDT, CDR2 YNNKEL, per germline (reference sequence). This CDR3 is CASSQDRSGQGADEQYV. The CDR3 nucleotides read TGTGCCAGCAGCCAAGACCGAAGCGGACAGGGAGCGGACGAGCAGTACGTC.

Here the CDR3 reads CASGLGQGYQPQHF. The CDR3 DNA follows: TGTGCCAGCGGGCTTGGACAGGGGTATCAGCCCCAGCATTTT. The chain joins TRBV28 to TRBJ1-5, with 9 bases aligning to TRBD1. V lost 8 bases, J lost 5 bases, and 7 bases stayed unmatched. From germline, CDR1 is MDHEN and CDR2 SYDVKM. This CDR3 comprises 14 residues.

In regard to this clone: Other nucleotide sequences in the sample specify the same CDR3. The chain carries TRBV6-5 and TRBJ1-4, with TRBD1 as a possible D gene (5 bases). Trimming stripped 6 bases from V and 4 bases from J, with 6 bases between. CDR1 and CDR2 from the germline V gene are MNHEY and SVGAGI. This CDR3 is 12 amino acids long. The CDR3 coding sequence is TGTGCCAGCAGGGGGCTTAATGAAAAACTGTTTTTT. Its translation is CASRGLNEKLFF.

The gene calls are TRBV14 and TRBJ2-1, with TRBD2 matching over 7 bases. With 6 bases clipped from V and 2 bases from J, the junction kept 4 bases outside the gene matches. Per the germline V gene, CDR1 is SGHDN and CDR2 is FVKESK. This CDR3 spans 14 amino acids. For the CDR3, the DNA is TGTGCCAGCAGAGGAGCGGGACCCTACAATGAGCAGTTCTTC. Amino acids: CASRGAGPYNEQFF.

The CDR3 region has the DNA TGTGCCAGCAGCTTGGTGGGGACAGTCTACGAGCAGTACTTC. Amino acids: CASSLVGTVYEQYF. V is TRBV7-6 and J is TRBJ2-7; 7 bases fit TRBD1. The V gene end was trimmed by 3 bases and the J gene end by 3 bases; junction bases not matched to a gene: 5. CDR3 length: 14 amino acids. The germline V gene encodes CDR1 SGHVS and CDR2 FNYEAQ.

In this sample, this clone turned up once. This sequence joins TRBV5-4 and TRBJ1-2; 7 nucleotides match TRBD1. CDR3 size: 15 residues. Germline CDR1 and CDR2: SGHNT and YYREEE (reference sequence). Germline trimming cut 2 bases from V and 4 bases from J; bases unmatched to any gene: 8. The CDR3 region is CASSLSPRGVYGYTF. CDR3 in DNA: TGTGCCAGCAGCTTATCCCCCAGGGGGGTCTATGGCTACACCTTC.

V usage is TRBV28 and J usage is TRBJ2-5, with 16 bases identical to TRBD2. J lost 2 bases, V lost 5 bases, and 11 bases had no gene match. This CDR3 has 19 residues. Germline V CDR1 and CDR2: MDHEN, SYDVKM. CDR3 nucleotides: TGTGCCAGCAGTCTCGCCGGGACTAGCGGGAGGGTGGGGCAAGAGACCCAGTACTTC. As protein: CASSLAGTSGRVGQETQYF. Based on the CDR3 plus reference TRBV28 and TRBJ2-5, the full variable domain is DVKVTQSSRYLVKRTGEKVFLECVQDMDHENMFWYRQDPGLGLRLIYFSYDVKMKEKGDIPEGYSVSREKKERFSLILESASTNQTSMYLCASSLAGTSGRVGQETQYFGPGTRLLVL.

The rearrangement joins TRBV7-2 to TRBJ1-2; the D is unclear. Germline CDR1 and CDR2: SGHTA and FQGNSA. The CDR3 sequence is 14 residues long. With 5 bases removed from V and 4 bases from J, the gap between germline ends came to 14 bases. CDR3 sequence reads: CASSLEGGFYGYTF. The CDR3, as DNA: TGTGCCAGCAGCCTAGAGGGAGGTTTCTATGGCTACACCTTC.

The rearrangement joins TRBV5-1 to TRBJ2-2, with TRBD1 as a possible D gene (7 bases). Germline V CDR1 and CDR2: SGHRS, YFSETQ. The CDR3 spans 15 residues. Trimming removed 4 bases at V and 9 bases at J, with 19 bases between. CDR3: CASSAGQLTARELFF. For the CDR3, the DNA is TGCGCCAGCAGCGCGGGACAGCTAACCGCCCGGGAGCTGTTTTTT.

The V gene is TRBV3-1 (or the pseudogene TRBV3-2), the J gene TRBJ2-1; 7 bases are a match to TRBD1. CDR3 length: 14 amino acids. Germline assignment: CDR1 LGHDT and CDR2 YNNKEL (reference sequence). The trim removed 4 bases at V and 7 bases at J, leaving 7 bases unmatched. This CDR3 is CASSPSGGSNEQFF. In DNA, the CDR3 is TGTGCCAGCAGCCCCTCAGGGGGATCTAATGAGCAGTTCTTC.

The chain has TRBV7-8 and TRBJ2-2, with D perhaps TRBD2 (5 bases). The CDR3 is 15 residues long. The germline V and J ends were trimmed by 2 bases and 3 bases, with 10 bases remaining between them. Germline V gene data show CDR1 as SGHVS and CDR2 as FQNEAQ. Written as DNA, the CDR3 is TGTGCCAGCAGCTTATTCGGGGAACACACCGGGGAGCTGTTTTTT. Residues: CASSLFGEHTGELFF.

The chain links TRBV19 to TRBJ2-1; tentatively, D is TRBD1 (7 bases). V gave up 7 bases and J gave up 4 bases, with 14 bases separating them. The length of the CDR3 is 14 residues. Germline loops: CDR1 LNHDA, CDR2 SQIVND (reference sequence). The CDR3 protein is CASNPGGGYNEQFF. CDR3 bases: TGTGCCAGTAACCCAGGGGGAGGATACAATGAGCAGTTCTTC.

The CDR3 loop is CASSRGGLAGSGEQFF. Written as DNA, the CDR3 is TGTGCCAGCAGCCGGGGAGGCCTAGCGGGAAGCGGTGAGCAGTTCTTC. The chain carries TRBV6-6 and TRBJ2-1; 9 bases map to TRBD2. From germline, CDR1 is MNHNY and CDR2 SVGAGI (reference sequence). The ends lost 6 bases at V and 9 bases at J; junction bases unmatched: 15. The CDR3 sequence is 16 residues long.